Shown below are 18 T cell receptor beta chains from a single sample sequenced in a study of T-cell memory formation after mild COVID-19. In TCRdb, the 5' RACE reads were re-called with MiXCR into one record per CDR3 protein. This sample has a few hundred thousand distinct CDR3 sequences, with around 15% found just once. The sample consisted of PBMCs or a T cell subset sorted from them (not recorded which). The receptors here all came from a man younger than 35 who had mild COVID-19 (a few samples of this study predate the infection). Cell type and time point are not known.

The sample holds a few counts of this clonotype. V gene TRBV4-1 combines with J gene TRBJ2-7; TRBD1 aligns across 11 bases. The CDR3 totals 15 residues. V was pared by 3 bases and J by 2 bases, with 3 bases of the junction left unmatched. The germline V gene encodes CDR1 MGHRA and CDR2 YSYEKL. The CDR3 here is CASSHQDRGPYEQYF. The CDR3 nucleotides are TGCGCCAGCAGCCACCAGGACAGGGGGCCCTACGAGCAGTACTTC.

The sample holds a few counts of this clonotype. This chain links TRBV4-1 with TRBJ1-2, with D uncertain. The CDR3 extends over 14 amino acids. Germline V lookup: CDR1 MGHRA, CDR2 YSYEKL. V dropped 5 bases and J dropped 3 bases, with 13 bases sitting between them. CDR3 protein: CASSNVAGYYGYTF. For the CDR3, the DNA is TGCGCCAGCAGCAACGTAGCCGGGTACTATGGCTACACCTTC.

This clonotype turned up a few times. V is TRBV25-1 and J is TRBJ2-7; the match to TRBD1 covers 10 bases. Germline V gene lookup returns CDR1 MGHDK and CDR2 SYGVNS. This CDR3 region has 13 residues. V was pared by 11 bases and J by 0 bases, with 4 bases of the junction left unmatched. The CDR3 here is CADRGLSSYEQYV. CDR3 DNA: TGTGCCGACAGGGGGCTTAGCTCCTACGAGCAGTACGTC.

The rearrangement uses TRBV7-9 and TRBJ2-3; 7 bases line up with TRBD1. There are 15 residues in the CDR3. Germline CDR1 and CDR2: SEHNR and FQNEAQ (reference sequence). J lost 2 bases, V lost 6 bases, and 8 bases had no gene match. The CDR3 is CASSRPGTATDTQYF. The CDR3 DNA is TGTGCCAGCAGTAGACCTGGGACAGCCACAGATACGCAGTATTTT.

The chain couples TRBV4-2 to TRBJ1-4, with D hard to call. The CDR3 totals 13 residues. The V gene's germline CDR1 is LGHNA and CDR2 YNFKEQ. Trimming shortened V by 7 bases and J by 5 bases, and 11 bases separated the two germline ends. The CDR3 DNA sequence: TGTGCCAGCACCGTGATGGGAAATGAAAAACTGTTTTTT. Protein: CASTVMGNEKLFF.

This clonotype was observed a few times. DNA for the CDR3: TGTGCCAGCAGCCTAGGTCTAGCGCCGAACACCGGGGAGCTGTTTTTT. As protein: CASSLGLAPNTGELFF. The V and J genes are TRBV7-6 and TRBJ2-2; perhaps TRBD2 as D (6 bases). The germline V and J ends were trimmed by 5 bases and 0 bases, with 13 bases remaining between them. Germline CDR1 and CDR2: SGHVS and FNYEAQ. The CDR3 is made up of 16 amino acids.

This clonotype was detected a few times. V usage is TRBV3-1 and J usage is TRBJ2-1; D is unresolved. This CDR3 spans 14 amino acids. The germline V gene has CDR1 LGHDT and CDR2 YNNKEL (reference sequence). V shed 4 bases and J shed 5 bases, with 12 bases lying between them. Here the CDR3 reads CASSPGWVHNEQFF. DNA for the CDR3: TGTGCCAGCAGCCCAGGTTGGGTTCACAATGAGCAGTTCTTC.

This clonotype was counted only a few times. The CDR3 spells CASRRGRLNSPLHF. The DNA of the CDR3 is TGTGCCAGCAGACGAGGGCGTTTGAATTCACCCCTCCACTTT. V usage is TRBV27 and J usage is TRBJ1-6; D unresolved. The CDR3 covers 14 residues. Germline V gives CDR1 MNHEY, CDR2 SMNVEV (reference sequence). Trimming cost V 6 bases and J 7 bases, with 13 bases left between them.

This clonotype showed up just a few times. The chain joins TRBV7-6 to TRBJ2-7; no reliable D call. The CDR3 totals 17 residues. Trimming stripped 5 bases from V and 2 bases from J, with 22 bases between. Germline V CDR1 and CDR2: SGHVS, FNYEAQ. The CDR3 DNA follows: TGTGCCAGCAGCCCGCTACTCCGGGCAGTTCCAGCCTACGAGCAGTACTTC. Encoded protein: CASSPLLRAVPAYEQYF.

The rearrangement uses TRBV20-1 and TRBJ2-7, with D perhaps matching TRBD2 (5 bases). Germline V lookup: CDR1 DFQATT, CDR2 SNEGSKA (reference sequence). V gave up 6 bases and J gave up 3 bases, with 18 bases separating them. This CDR3 region has 14 residues. The CDR3 DNA follows: TGCAGTGCCACGGACGGACCCGGGGACTACGAGCAGTACGTC. It is translated as CSATDGPGDYEQYV.

V usage is TRBV4-1 and J usage is TRBJ1-5, with D uncertain. The length of the CDR3 is 13 residues. Germline V gene data show CDR1 as MGHRA and CDR2 as YSYEKL. V shed 1 base and J shed 5 bases, with 6 bases lying between them. Here the CDR3 reads CASSQAGDQPQHF. The CDR3 DNA reads TGCGCCAGCAGCCAAGCCGGGGATCAGCCCCAGCATTTT.

This clonotype was counted at least ten times. The chain employs TRBV11-1 and TRBJ2-5, with 11 bases identical to TRBD2. The CDR3 is 15 residues long. V dropped 3 bases and J dropped 5; count of bases not matched to a gene: 5. From germline, CDR1 is SGHAT and CDR2 FQDESV (reference sequence). The CDR3 is CASSFGTSGLETQYF. In DNA form, the CDR3 reads TGTGCCAGCAGCTTTGGGACTAGCGGACTGGAGACCCAGTACTTC.

In this sample, this clonotype turned up a few times. The V call is TRBV4-1, the J call TRBJ1-5, with TRBD1 identical over 7 bases. J was trimmed by 3 bases and V by 2 bases; bases with no gene match: 7. The CDR3 has 16 residues. The germline V gene has CDR1 MGHRA and CDR2 YSYEKL. CDR3 in amino acids: CASSQTGTVPNQPQHF. The CDR3 DNA reads TGCGCCAGCAGCCAAACCGGGACAGTGCCCAATCAGCCCCAGCATTTT.

In its sample, this clonotype was seen a few times. The V and J genes are TRBV5-1 and TRBJ2-3, with no clear D. There are 14 residues in the CDR3. Germline-derived CDR1 and CDR2 are SGHRS and YFSETQ. The V end was cut by 5 bases, the J end by 0 bases, with 10 bases between. The CDR3 DNA follows: TGCGCCAGCAGAGGGCGGCTTAGCACAGATACGCAGTATTTT. It is translated as CASRGRLSTDTQYF.

The rearrangement uses TRBV9 and TRBJ2-1; no firm D call. Germline CDR1 reads SGDLS; CDR2 reads YYNGEE. The CDR3 covers 17 residues. V dropped 0 bases and J dropped 4 bases, with 17 bases sitting between them. In nucleotides, the CDR3 is TGTGCCAGCAGCGTAGTCTCCGGGTCCCAGAATTACAATGAGCAGTTCTTC. Translating it yields CASSVVSGSQNYNEQFF.

The CDR3 bases are TGCGCCAGCAGCCATTGGGGAGGGTCCAACGAGCAGTACTTC. It encodes CASSHWGGSNEQYF. V gene TRBV4-1 combines with J gene TRBJ2-7; 7 positions match TRBD2. CDR3 length: 14 residues. J gave up 5 bases and V 3 bases, and 7 bases lay outside the gene matches. The V gene's germline CDR1 is MGHRA and CDR2 YSYEKL.

This clonotype has more than one count but fewer than ten. The chain recombines TRBV27 with TRBJ2-7; a weak D match, TRBD1 (5 bases). Trimming pared 0 bases from V and 3 bases from J, leaving 12 bases between. This CDR3 contains 15 residues. Germline V gene data show CDR1 as MNHEY and CDR2 as SMNVEV (reference sequence). CDR3 protein: CASSLSARAHYEQYF. The CDR3 DNA reads TGTGCCAGCAGTTTATCCGCCAGGGCACACTACGAGCAGTACTTC.

This clonotype was observed a few times. The chain employs TRBV7-2 and TRBJ2-3, with 10 bases identical to TRBD2. The CDR3 runs 16 residues. The germline CDR1 and CDR2 sequences are SGHTA and FQGNSA. With 2 bases clipped from V and 4 bases from J, the junction kept 6 bases outside the gene matches. CDR3 protein: CASSLRSSGGADTQYF. The CDR3, as DNA: TGTGCCAGCAGCTTAAGGTCTAGCGGGGGCGCAGATACGCAGTATTTT.